Below are 2 T cell receptor beta chains sequenced from a single sample in a study of beta chain features in type 1 diabetes. General study results and limits: TCRB CDR3s were moderately but significantly shorter in Type 1 diabetes patients in all four CD4+ subsets.

As every portion of the isolated RNA was reverse transcribed, the sequencing read expressed TCRB transcripts. Assay: immunoSEQ multiplex PCR; the TCRdb copy retains only in-frame clones and omits some. The sample holds approximately 270,000 clones, about 13% seen once. Their antigens are not known. Sequencing used naive CD4+ T cells from blood. The receptors were sampled from a man aged 30-40 years with type 1 diabetes.

This clone was detected a few times. The chain is built from TRBV9 and TRBJ1-1, with unresolved D. Germline V gives CDR1 SGDLS, CDR2 YYNGEE. The CDR3 length is 13 residues. V lost 1 base, J lost 1 base, and 5 bases lay in between. The CDR3 DNA reads as TGTGCCAGCAGCGTAAACAGGAACACTGAAGCTTTCTTT. Its translation is CASSVNRNTEAFF.

This clone occurred a few times. This chain connects TRBV5-4 to TRBJ2-5, with 9 bases fitting TRBD1. V was clipped by 3 bases and J by 5 bases; unmatched bases: 8. The CDR3 covers 15 residues. Looked up from germline, CDR1 is SGHNT and CDR2 is YYREEE (reference sequence). As DNA, the CDR3 is TGTGCCAGCAGCTCAAAACAGGGGGCCGGCGAGACCCAGTACTTC. It codes for CASSSKQGAGETQYF. The full variable domain, completed using reference TRBV5-4 and TRBJ2-5, is ETGVTQSPTHLIKTRGQQVTLRCSSQSGHNTVSWYQQALGQGPQFIFQYYREEENGRGNFPPRFSGLQFPNYSSELNVNALELDDSALYLCASSSKQGAGETQYFGPGTRLLVL.